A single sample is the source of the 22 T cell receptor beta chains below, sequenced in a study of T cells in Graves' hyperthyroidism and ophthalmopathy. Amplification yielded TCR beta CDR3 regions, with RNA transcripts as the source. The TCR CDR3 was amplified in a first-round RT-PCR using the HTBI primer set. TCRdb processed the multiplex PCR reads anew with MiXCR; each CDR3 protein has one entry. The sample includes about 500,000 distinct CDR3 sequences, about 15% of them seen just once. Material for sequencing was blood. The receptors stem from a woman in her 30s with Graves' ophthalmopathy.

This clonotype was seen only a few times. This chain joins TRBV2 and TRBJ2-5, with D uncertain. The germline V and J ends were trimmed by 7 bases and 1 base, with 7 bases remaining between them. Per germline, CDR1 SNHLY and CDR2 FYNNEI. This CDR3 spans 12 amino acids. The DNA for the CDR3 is TGTGCCAGCACTAAGTTCCAAGAGACCCAGTACTTC. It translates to CASTKFQETQYF.

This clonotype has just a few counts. The CDR3 DNA sequence: TGTGCCAGCAGCTTAACCAGTGCGGTTAGCAATCAGCCCCAGCATTTT. Translated, it gives CASSLTSAVSNQPQHF. The V call is TRBV7-8, the J call TRBJ1-5; D ambiguous. V lost 2 bases and J 0 bases, leaving 11 bases between the germline ends. Germline V lookup: CDR1 SGHVS, CDR2 FQNEAQ. This CDR3 has 16 residues.

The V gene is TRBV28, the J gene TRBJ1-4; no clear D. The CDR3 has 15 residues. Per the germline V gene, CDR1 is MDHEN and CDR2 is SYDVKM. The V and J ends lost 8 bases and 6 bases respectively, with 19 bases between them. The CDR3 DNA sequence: TGTGCCAGCCGGAGTACCCCGGGAGATGATGAAAAACTGTTTTTT. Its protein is CASRSTPGDDEKLFF.

CDR3 nucleotide sequence: TGTGCCAGCAGTTCTGACTTAGAGCCCTACAATGAGCAGTTCTTC. Its protein is CASSSDLEPYNEQFF. The genes are TRBV27 and TRBJ2-1, with D uncertain. This CDR3 comprises 15 residues. CDR1 is MNHEY and CDR2 is SMNVEV in the germline V gene (reference sequence). Trimming took off 4 bases at V and 2 bases at J, with 12 bases between the two ends.

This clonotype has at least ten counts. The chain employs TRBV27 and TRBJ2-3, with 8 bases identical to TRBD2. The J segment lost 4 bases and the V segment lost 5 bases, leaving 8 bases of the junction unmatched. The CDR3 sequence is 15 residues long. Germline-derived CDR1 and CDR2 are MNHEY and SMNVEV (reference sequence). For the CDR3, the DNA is TGTGCCAGCAGTCATCGGGAGGGCCTACCAGATACGCAGTATTTT. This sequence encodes CASSHREGLPDTQYF.

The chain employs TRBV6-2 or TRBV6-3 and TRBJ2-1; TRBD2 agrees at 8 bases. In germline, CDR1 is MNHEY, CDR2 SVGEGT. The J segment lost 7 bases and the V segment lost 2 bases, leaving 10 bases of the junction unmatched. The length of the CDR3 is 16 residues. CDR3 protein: CASSYISVSGGNEQFF. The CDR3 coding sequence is TGTGCCAGCAGTTACATTTCTGTATCGGGAGGGAATGAGCAGTTCTTC.

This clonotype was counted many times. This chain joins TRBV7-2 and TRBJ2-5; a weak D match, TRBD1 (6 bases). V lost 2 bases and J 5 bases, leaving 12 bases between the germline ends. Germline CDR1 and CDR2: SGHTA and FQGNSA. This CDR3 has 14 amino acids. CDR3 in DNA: TGTGCCAGCAGCTTATTGGGGGCTGGGGAGACCCAGTACTTC. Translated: CASSLLGAGETQYF.

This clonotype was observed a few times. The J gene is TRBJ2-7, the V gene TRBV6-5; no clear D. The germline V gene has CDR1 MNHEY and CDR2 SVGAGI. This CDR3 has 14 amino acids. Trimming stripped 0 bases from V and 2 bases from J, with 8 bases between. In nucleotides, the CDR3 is TGTGCCAGCAGTTACTCCCCAACAGCCTACGAGCAGTACTTC. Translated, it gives CASSYSPTAYEQYF.

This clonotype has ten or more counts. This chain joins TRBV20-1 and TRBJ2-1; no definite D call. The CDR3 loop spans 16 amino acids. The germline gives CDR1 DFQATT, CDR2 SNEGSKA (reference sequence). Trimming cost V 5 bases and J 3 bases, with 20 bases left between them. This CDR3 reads CSAPPWAGGNYNEQFF. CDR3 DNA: TGCAGTGCTCCACCCTGGGCAGGTGGGAACTACAATGAGCAGTTCTTC.

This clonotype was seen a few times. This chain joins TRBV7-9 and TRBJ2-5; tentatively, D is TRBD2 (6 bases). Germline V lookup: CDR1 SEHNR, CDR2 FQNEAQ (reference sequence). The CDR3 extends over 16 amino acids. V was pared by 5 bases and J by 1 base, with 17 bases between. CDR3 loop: CASSPRWGGGQETQYF. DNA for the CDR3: TGTGCCAGCAGCCCGAGATGGGGAGGAGGCCAAGAGACCCAGTACTTC.

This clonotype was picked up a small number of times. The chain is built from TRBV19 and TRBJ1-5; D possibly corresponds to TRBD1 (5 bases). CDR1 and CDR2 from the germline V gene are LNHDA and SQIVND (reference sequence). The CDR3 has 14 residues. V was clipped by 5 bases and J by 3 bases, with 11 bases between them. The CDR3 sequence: CASSWQGSNQPQHF. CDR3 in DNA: TGTGCCAGTAGTTGGCAGGGATCCAATCAGCCCCAGCATTTT.

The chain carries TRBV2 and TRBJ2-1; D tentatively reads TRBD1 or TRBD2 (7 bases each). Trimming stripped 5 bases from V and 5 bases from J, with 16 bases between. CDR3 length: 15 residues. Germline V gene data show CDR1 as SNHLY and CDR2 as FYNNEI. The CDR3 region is CASSYLRGGNNEQFF. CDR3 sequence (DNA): TGTGCCAGCAGTTACCTCAGGGGGGGGAACAATGAGCAGTTCTTC.

This chain's CDR3 is CSARVRGIGYNSPLHF. In nucleotides, the CDR3 is TGCAGTGCTAGAGTAAGGGGAATAGGTTATAATTCACCCCTCCACTTT. This sequence joins TRBV20-1 and TRBJ1-6, with D possibly TRBD1 on 5 matching bases. V lost 1 base and J lost 4, with 14 bases in between. This CDR3 comprises 16 residues. Germline CDR1 and CDR2: DFQATT and SNEGSKA (reference sequence).

CDR3 sequence reads: CASSQIAGVGETQYF. DNA for the CDR3: TGTGCCAGCAGCCAGATAGCGGGAGTGGGGGAGACCCAGTACTTC. The chain has TRBV14 and TRBJ2-5; TRBD2 matches 9 bases. Germline CDR1 SGHDN, CDR2 FVKESK. The CDR3 has 15 residues. V lost 3 bases, J lost 5 bases, and 7 bases stayed unmatched. Supplemented by reference TRBV14 and TRBJ2-5, the full variable domain reads EAGVTQFPSHSVIEKGQTVTLRCDPISGHDNLYWYRRVMGKEIKFLLHFVKESKQDESGMPNNRFLAERTGGTYSTLKVQPAELEDSGVYFCASSQIAGVGETQYFGPGTRLLVL.

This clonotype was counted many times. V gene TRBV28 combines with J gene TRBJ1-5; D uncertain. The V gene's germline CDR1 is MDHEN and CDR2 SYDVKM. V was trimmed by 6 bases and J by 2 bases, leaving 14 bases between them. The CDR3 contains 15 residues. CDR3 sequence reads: CASSYKFRGNQPQHF. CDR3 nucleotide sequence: TGTGCCAGCAGCTACAAATTTCGGGGCAATCAGCCCCAGCATTTT.

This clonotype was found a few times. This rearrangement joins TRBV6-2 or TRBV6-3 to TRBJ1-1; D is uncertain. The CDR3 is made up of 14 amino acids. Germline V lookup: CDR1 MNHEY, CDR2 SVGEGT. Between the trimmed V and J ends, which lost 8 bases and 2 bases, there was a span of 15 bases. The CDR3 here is CASRGLEDNTEAFF. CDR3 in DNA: TGTGCCAGCCGGGGTCTCGAGGATAACACTGAAGCTTTCTTT.

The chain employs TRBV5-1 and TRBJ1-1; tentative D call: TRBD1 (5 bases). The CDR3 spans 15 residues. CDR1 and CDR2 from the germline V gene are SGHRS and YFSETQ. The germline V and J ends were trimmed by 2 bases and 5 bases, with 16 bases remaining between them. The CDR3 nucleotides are TGCGCCAGCAGCTTAATGACGGACGGGACGACTGAAGCTTTCTTT. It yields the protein CASSLMTDGTTEAFF.

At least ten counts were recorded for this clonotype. The CDR3 region has the DNA TGCGCCAGCAGCTTGGCTGGCAGACCAGAAAAACTGTTTTTT. Translation gives CASSLAGRPEKLFF. The chain has TRBV5-1 and TRBJ1-4; D remains unclear. The CDR3 sequence is 14 residues long. Germline CDR1 and CDR2: SGHRS and YFSETQ. The V gene lost 0 bases and the J gene lost 8 bases, with 11 bases spanning the gap.

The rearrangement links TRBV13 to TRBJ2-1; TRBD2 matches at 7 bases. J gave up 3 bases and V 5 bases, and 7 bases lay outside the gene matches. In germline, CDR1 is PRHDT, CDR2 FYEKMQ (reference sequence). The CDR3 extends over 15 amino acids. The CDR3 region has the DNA TGTGCCAGCAGCCCGTGGGGGGGAAACTACAATGAGCAGTTCTTC. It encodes CASSPWGGNYNEQFF.

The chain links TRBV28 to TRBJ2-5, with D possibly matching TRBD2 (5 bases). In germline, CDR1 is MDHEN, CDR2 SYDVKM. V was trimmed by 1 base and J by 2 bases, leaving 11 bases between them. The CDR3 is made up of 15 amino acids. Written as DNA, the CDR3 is TGTGCCAGCAGTTTATTAGCGAGAGGGCAAGAGACCCAGTACTTC. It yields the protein CASSLLARGQETQYF.

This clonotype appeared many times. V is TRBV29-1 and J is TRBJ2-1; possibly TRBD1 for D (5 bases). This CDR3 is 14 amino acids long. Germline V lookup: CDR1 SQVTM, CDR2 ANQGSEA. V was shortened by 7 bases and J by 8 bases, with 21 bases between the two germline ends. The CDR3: CSADSVELMDEQFF. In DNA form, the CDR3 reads TGCAGCGCTGACAGTGTAGAATTGATGGATGAGCAGTTCTTC.

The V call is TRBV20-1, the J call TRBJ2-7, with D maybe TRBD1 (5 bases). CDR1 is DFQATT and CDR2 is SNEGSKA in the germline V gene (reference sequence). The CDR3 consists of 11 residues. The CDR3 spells CRTVQSYEQYF. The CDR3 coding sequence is TGCAGGACAGTTCAGTCCTACGAGCAGTACTTC.